These 11 T cell receptor beta chains originate from one sample sequenced in a study of T cell responses to AZD1222 COVID-19 vaccine. Assay used: immunoSEQ multiplex PCR; TCRdb lists only in-frame clones, some missing. Of approximately 300,000 clones detected, 94% appear once; the ten largest clones hold 0.5% to 0.7%. The source was peripheral blood, collected 28 days after the second AZD1222 dose. Every receptor here comes from an adult who received the AZD1222 COVID-19 vaccine.

The J gene is TRBJ2-5, the V gene TRBV7-2; 8 nucleotides line up with TRBD2. The CDR3 length is 15 residues. Germline V CDR1 and CDR2: SGHTA, FQGNSA. J lost 4 bases, V lost 1 base, and 5 bases had no gene match. This chain's CDR3 is CASSLVGRALETQYF. The CDR3 DNA follows: TGTGCCAGCAGCTTAGTCGGGAGGGCCCTAGAGACCCAGTACTTC.

The chain combines TRBV7-9 with TRBJ2-1; 11 bases map to TRBD2. This CDR3 comprises 17 residues. Germline-derived CDR1 and CDR2 are SEHNR and FQNEAQ (reference sequence). With 2 bases clipped from V and 2 bases from J, the junction kept 5 bases outside the gene matches. The CDR3 DNA reads as TGTGCCAGCAGCTTACCTAGCGGGGGGATCACCTACAATGAGCAGTTCTTC. The encoded protein is CASSLPSGGITYNEQFF.

The chain couples TRBV9 to TRBJ1-1; D call uncertain. The germline V gene has CDR1 SGDLS and CDR2 YYNGEE. This CDR3 comprises 15 residues. Trimming removed 4 bases at V and 5 bases at J, with 18 bases between. The CDR3 sequence: CASSPSHSSGTEAFF. In DNA form, the CDR3 reads TGTGCCAGCAGCCCGTCTCACAGCTCAGGTACTGAAGCTTTCTTT.

The gene calls are TRBV28 and TRBJ1-2; D not certain. V was trimmed by 2 bases and J by 2 bases, leaving 6 bases between them. CDR3 size: 13 residues. Germline V gives CDR1 MDHEN, CDR2 SYDVKM. CDR3 DNA sequence: TGTGCCAGCAGTTTAACAGAGAACTATGGCTACACCTTC. Residues: CASSLTENYGYTF.

The rearrangement uses TRBV6-2 or TRBV6-3 and TRBJ1-5, with no clear D. The ends were cut back, 1 base at V and 8 bases at J, with 12 bases in the middle. Germline V gives CDR1 MNHEY, CDR2 SVGEGT. This CDR3 has 14 residues. For the CDR3, the DNA is TGTGCCAGCAGTTACTTGACACCCCAGGAGCCCCAGCATTTT. Translation: CASSYLTPQEPQHF.

CDR3 in DNA: TGTGCCAGCAGTGGAGGGGACGAGCAGTACTTC. As protein: CASSGGDEQYF. The gene calls are TRBV28 and TRBJ2-7; tentative D call: TRBD2 (6 bases). CDR3 size: 11 residues. Trimming stripped 5 bases from V and 5 bases from J, with 7 bases between. CDR1 MDHEN and CDR2 SYDVKM come from the germline V gene. The full variable domain, with the rest looked up from reference TRBV28 and TRBJ2-7, is DVKVTQSSRYLVKRTGEKVFLECVQDMDHENMFWYRQDPGLGLRLIYFSYDVKMKEKGDIPEGYSVSREKKERFSLILESASTNQTSMYLCASSGGDEQYFGPGTRLTVT.

This clone occurred once. The V call is TRBV5-1, the J call TRBJ1-1; 10 bases are a match to TRBD1. There are 19 residues in the CDR3. V lost 6 bases to trimming and J lost 0 bases; unmatched junction nucleotides: 17. Germline V CDR1 and CDR2: SGHRS, YFSETQ. CDR3 nucleotides: TGCGCCAGCATCCCGAAACCGTTTGGGACAGGGGTTATGAACACTGAAGCTTTCTTT. It is translated as CASIPKPFGTGVMNTEAFF.

The genes are TRBV9 and TRBJ2-7; D might be TRBD1 or TRBD2, each matching 5 bases. In germline, CDR1 is SGDLS, CDR2 YYNGEE. The CDR3 extends over 14 amino acids. Between the trimmed V and J ends, which lost 0 bases and 0 bases, there was a span of 7 bases. CDR3 sequence reads: CASSVGDPSYEQYF. The CDR3 DNA sequence: TGTGCCAGCAGCGTAGGGGACCCCTCCTACGAGCAGTACTTC.

The rearrangement uses TRBV24-1 and TRBJ1-5, with TRBD1 matching over 10 bases. Germline V gives CDR1 KGHDR, CDR2 SFDVKD. CDR3 length equals 16 residues. Trimming at V came to 7 bases and at J to 2 bases, leaving 7 bases not matched to a gene. CDR3 sequence reads: CATRNDRGPRNQPQHF. CDR3 DNA sequence: TGTGCCACCAGGAATGACAGGGGGCCTCGCAATCAGCCCCAGCATTTT.

This sequence joins TRBV24-1 and TRBJ1-2, with D possibly TRBD1 on 5 matching bases. The CDR3 has 13 amino acids. Germline assignment: CDR1 KGHDR and CDR2 SFDVKD. Trimming left V 2 bases short and J 7 bases short, with 10 bases between. The CDR3 is CATSDSTGAGYTF. The CDR3, as DNA: TGTGCCACCAGTGATTCCACCGGGGCTGGCTACACCTTC.

The J gene is TRBJ2-3, the V gene TRBV7-6, with 8 bases matching TRBD2. Germline V gene lookup returns CDR1 SGHVS and CDR2 FNYEAQ. The CDR3 is made up of 16 amino acids. Germline trimming cut 1 base from V and 2 bases from J; bases unmatched to any gene: 5. CDR3 nucleotide sequence: TGTGCCAGCAGCTTAGAGGCGGGAGGTAACACAGATACGCAGTATTTT. It translates to CASSLEAGGNTDTQYF.